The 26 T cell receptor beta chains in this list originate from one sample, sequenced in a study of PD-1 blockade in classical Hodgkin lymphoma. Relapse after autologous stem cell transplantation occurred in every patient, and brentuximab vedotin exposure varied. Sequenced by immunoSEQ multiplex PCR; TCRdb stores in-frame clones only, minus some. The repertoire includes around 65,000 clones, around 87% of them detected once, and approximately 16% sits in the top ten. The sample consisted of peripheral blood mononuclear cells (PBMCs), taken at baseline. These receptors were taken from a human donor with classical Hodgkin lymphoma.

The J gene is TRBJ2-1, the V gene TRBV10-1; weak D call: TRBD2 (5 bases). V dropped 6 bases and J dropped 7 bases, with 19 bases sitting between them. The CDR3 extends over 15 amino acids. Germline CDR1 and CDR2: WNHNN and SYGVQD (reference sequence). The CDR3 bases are TGCGCCAGCAGCCCCCTGCACGGGGTCGGGAATGAGCAGTTCTTC. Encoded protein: CASSPLHGVGNEQFF.

The CDR3 DNA is TGTGCCAGCAGCCAACCGGGACAGAATCCTTCCTACGAGCAGTACTTC. As protein: CASSQPGQNPSYEQYF. The V gene is TRBV14, the J gene TRBJ2-7; 7 bases line up with TRBD1. V gave up 2 bases and J gave up 1 base; unmatched junction bases: 8. CDR3 length: 16 amino acids. Germline lookup yields CDR1 SGHDN and CDR2 FVKESK. Together with reference TRBV14 and TRBJ2-7, the CDR3 gives the full variable domain: EAGVTQFPSHSVIEKGQTVTLRCDPISGHDNLYWYRRVMGKEIKFLLHFVKESKQDESGMPNNRFLAERTGGTYSTLKVQPAELEDSGVYFCASSQPGQNPSYEQYFGPGTRLTVT.

CDR3: CASSIRPGTFNTEAFF. The CDR3 DNA is TGTGCCAGTAGTATTCGACCAGGGACCTTCAACACTGAAGCTTTCTTT. V and J are TRBV19 and TRBJ1-1; D might be TRBD1 (5 bases). The germline gives CDR1 LNHDA, CDR2 SQIVND (reference sequence). The CDR3 totals 16 residues. Trimming left V 3 bases short and J 2 bases short, with 16 bases between.

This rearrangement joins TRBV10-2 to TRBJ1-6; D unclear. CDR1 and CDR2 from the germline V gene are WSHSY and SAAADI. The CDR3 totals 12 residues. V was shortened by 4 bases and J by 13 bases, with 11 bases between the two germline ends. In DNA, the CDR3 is TGCGCCAGCAGTGGAACTATAACGCCCCTCCACTTT. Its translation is CASSGTITPLHF.

CDR3 nucleotide sequence: TGTGCCAGCAGCTTAGGCGGGGACAGCACTGAAGCTTTCTTT. This encodes CASSLGGDSTEAFF. The chain joins TRBV11-3 to TRBJ1-1; 7 nucleotides match TRBD1. This CDR3 spans 14 amino acids. J was trimmed by 4 bases and V by 1 base; bases with no gene match: 3. Germline V gives CDR1 SGHNT, CDR2 YENEEA.

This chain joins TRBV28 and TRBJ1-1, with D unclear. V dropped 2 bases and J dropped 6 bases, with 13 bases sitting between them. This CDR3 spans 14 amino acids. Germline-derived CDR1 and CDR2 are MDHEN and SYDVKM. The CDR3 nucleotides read TGTGCCAGCAGTTTAGTGGGGAGCGCAGCTGAAGCTTTCTTT. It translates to CASSLVGSAAEAFF.

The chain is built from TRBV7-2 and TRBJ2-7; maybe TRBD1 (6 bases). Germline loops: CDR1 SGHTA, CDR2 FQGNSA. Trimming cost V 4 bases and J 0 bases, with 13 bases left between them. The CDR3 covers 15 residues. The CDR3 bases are TGTGCCAGCAGCTGGACAGTCAGGAGCTCCTACGAGCAGTACTTC. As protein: CASSWTVRSSYEQYF.

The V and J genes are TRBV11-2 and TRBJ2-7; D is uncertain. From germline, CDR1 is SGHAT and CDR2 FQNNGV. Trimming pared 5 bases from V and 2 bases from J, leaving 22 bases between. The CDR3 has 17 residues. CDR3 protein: CASSQAPRHDKAYEQYF. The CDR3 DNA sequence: TGTGCCAGCAGCCAGGCTCCTCGGCATGACAAGGCCTACGAGCAGTACTTC.

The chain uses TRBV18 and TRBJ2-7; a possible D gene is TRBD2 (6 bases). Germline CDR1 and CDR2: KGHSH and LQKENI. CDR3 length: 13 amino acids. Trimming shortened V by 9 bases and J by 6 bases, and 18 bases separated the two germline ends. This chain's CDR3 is CASSDSSVSEQYF. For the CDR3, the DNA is TGTGCCAGTTCGGACTCTAGCGTATCCGAGCAGTACTTC.

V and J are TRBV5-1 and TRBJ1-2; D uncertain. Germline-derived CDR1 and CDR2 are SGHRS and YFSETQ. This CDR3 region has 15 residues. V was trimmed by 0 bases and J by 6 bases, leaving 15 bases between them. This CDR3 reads CASSLEGRPGNGYTF. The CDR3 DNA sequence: TGCGCCAGCAGCTTGGAAGGTAGGCCGGGGAATGGCTACACCTTC.

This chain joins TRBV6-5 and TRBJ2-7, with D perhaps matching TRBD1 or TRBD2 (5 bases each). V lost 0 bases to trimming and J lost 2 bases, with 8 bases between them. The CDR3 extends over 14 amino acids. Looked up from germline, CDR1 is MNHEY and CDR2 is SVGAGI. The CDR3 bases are TGTGCCAGCAGTTACTCGAGGGGAACCTACGAGCAGTACTTC. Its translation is CASSYSRGTYEQYF.

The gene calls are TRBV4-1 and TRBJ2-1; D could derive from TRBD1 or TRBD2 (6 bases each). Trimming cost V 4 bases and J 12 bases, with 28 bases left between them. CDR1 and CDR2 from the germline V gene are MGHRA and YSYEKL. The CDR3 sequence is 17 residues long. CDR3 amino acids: CASSPGDLGGLTWGQFF. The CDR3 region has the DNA TGCGCCAGCAGCCCGGGAGATTTAGGGGGGTTGACCTGGGGGCAGTTCTTC.

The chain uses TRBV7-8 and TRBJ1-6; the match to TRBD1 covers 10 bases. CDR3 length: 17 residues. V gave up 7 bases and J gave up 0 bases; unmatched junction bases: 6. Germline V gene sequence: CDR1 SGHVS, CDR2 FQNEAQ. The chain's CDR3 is CASIPGQGSSYNSPLHF. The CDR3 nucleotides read TGTGCCAGCATCCCGGGACAGGGGAGCTCCTATAATTCACCCCTCCACTTT.

CDR3 DNA: TGTGCCAGCAGCTCCGCCTTCACCTTC. Residues: CASSSAFTF. V usage is TRBV7-9 and J usage is TRBJ1-2, with D unresolved. Trimming removed 4 bases at V and 13 bases at J, with 7 bases between. The germline V gene encodes CDR1 SEHNR and CDR2 FQNEAQ (reference sequence). This CDR3 is built from 9 residues.

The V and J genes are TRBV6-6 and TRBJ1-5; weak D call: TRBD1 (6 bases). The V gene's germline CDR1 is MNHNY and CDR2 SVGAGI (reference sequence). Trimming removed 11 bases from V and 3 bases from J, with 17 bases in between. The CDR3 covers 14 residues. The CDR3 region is CAREERTVNQPQHF. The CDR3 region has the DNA TGTGCCCGAGAGGAGAGGACAGTCAATCAGCCCCAGCATTTT.

Written as DNA, the CDR3 is TGTGCCAACGCTCACGGAGCCTACAATGAGCAGTTCTTC. Translation gives CANAHGAYNEQFF. This chain joins TRBV10-3 and TRBJ2-1, with D unresolved. Germline V lookup: CDR1 ENHRY, CDR2 SYGVKD. This CDR3 spans 13 amino acids. Trimming shortened V by 10 bases and J by 2 bases, and 12 bases separated the two germline ends.

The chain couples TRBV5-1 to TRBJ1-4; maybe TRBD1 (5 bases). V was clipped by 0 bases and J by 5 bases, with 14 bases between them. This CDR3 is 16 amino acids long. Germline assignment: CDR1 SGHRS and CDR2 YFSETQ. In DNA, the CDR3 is TGCGCCAGCAGCTTGGCCTGGAGGGACCTAAATGAAAAACTGTTTTTT. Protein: CASSLAWRDLNEKLFF.

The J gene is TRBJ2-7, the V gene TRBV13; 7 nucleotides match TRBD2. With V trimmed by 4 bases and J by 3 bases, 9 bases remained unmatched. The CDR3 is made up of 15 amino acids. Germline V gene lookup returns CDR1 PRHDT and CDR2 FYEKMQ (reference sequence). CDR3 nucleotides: TGTGCCAGCAGCTCCACCACGGGGGGTCGCTACGAGCAGTACTTC. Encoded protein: CASSSTTGGRYEQYF.

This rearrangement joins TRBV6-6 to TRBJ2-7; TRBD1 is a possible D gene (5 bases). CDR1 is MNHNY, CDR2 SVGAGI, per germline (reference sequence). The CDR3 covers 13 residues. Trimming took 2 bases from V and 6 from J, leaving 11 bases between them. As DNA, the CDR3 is TGTGCCAGCAGTTACCAGGGCCCGAGCGAGCAGTACTTC. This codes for CASSYQGPSEQYF.

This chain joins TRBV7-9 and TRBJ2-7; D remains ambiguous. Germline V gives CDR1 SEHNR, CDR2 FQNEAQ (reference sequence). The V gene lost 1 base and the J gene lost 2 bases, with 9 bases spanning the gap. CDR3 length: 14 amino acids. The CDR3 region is CASSLGESTYEQYF. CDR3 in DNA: TGTGCCAGCAGCTTAGGTGAGTCGACCTACGAGCAGTACTTC.

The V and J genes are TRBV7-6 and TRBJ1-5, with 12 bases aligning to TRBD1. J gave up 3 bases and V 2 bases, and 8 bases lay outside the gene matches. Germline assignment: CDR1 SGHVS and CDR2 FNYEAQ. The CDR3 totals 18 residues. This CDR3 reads CASSLKLGQGALNQPQHF. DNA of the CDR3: TGTGCCAGCAGCTTAAAGCTGGGACAGGGGGCACTCAATCAGCCCCAGCATTTT. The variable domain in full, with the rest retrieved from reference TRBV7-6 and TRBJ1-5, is GAGVSQSPRYKVTKRGQDVALRCDPISGHVSLYWYRQALGQGPEFLTYFNYEAQQDKSGLPNDRFSAERPEGSISTLTIQRTEQRDSAMYRCASSLKLGQGALNQPQHFGDGTRLSIL.

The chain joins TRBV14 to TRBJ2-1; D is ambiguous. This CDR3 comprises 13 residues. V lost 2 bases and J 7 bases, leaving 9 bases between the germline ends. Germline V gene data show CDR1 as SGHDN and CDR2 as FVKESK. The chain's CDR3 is CASSQISRNEQFF. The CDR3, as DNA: TGTGCCAGCAGCCAAATTAGTAGGAATGAGCAGTTCTTC.

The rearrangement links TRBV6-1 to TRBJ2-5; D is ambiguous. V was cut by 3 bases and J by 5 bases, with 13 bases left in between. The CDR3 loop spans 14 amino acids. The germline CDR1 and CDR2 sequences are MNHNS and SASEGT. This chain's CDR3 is CASSDVGYRETQYF. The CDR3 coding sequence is TGTGCCAGCAGTGATGTAGGGTACCGGGAGACCCAGTACTTC.

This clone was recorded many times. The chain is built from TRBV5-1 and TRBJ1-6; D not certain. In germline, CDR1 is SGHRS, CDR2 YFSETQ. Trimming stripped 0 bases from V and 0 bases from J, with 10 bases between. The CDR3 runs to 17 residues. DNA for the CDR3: TGCGCCAGCAGCTTGGCGGATCTAAGCTCCTATAATTCACCCCTCCACTTT. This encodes CASSLADLSSYNSPLHF.

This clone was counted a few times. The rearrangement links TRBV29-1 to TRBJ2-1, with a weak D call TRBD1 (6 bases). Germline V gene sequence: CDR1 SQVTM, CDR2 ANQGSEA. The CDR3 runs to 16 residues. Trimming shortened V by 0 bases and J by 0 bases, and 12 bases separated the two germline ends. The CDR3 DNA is TGCAGCGTTGAAGATTCCGACAGGACCTCCTACAATGAGCAGTTCTTC. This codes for CSVEDSDRTSYNEQFF.

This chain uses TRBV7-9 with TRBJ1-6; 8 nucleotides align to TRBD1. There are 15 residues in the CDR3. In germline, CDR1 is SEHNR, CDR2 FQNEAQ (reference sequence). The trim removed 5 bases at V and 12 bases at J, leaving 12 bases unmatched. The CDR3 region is CASSPGDRPGGPLHF. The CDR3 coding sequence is TGTGCCAGCAGCCCCGGGGACAGGCCGGGCGGACCCCTCCACTTT. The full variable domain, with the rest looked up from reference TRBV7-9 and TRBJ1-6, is DTGVSQNPRHKITKRGQNVTFRCDPISEHNRLYWYRQTLGQGPEFLTYFQNEAQLEKSRLLSDRFSAERPKGSFSTLEIQRTEQGDSAMYLCASSPGDRPGGPLHFGNGTRLTVT.